This T cell receptor beta chain was found in a study of response to subunit inactivated influenza vaccine. Findings of the study overall: Each seasonal influenza vaccination recruits few new T cells, the authors suggested.

CDR3 size: 15 residues. The junction had 4 bases not matched to a gene; V was cut back by 4 bases and J by 3 bases. Germline CDR1 is SQVTM and CDR2 is ANQGSEA. Using its own MiXCR run on the RT-PCR reads, TCRdb lists one record per CDR3 protein. The repertoire consists of about half a million distinct CDR3 sequences, with around 8% occurring once and the leading ten covering 10% to 15%. In this sample, this clonotype turned up many times. The antigen is unknown. V gene TRBV29-1 combines with J gene TRBJ2-7, with 15 bases lining up with TRBD2. The sample was PBMCs from blood, taken roughly 24 months after vaccination. The clonotype originates from a man in his fifties or sixties who received an inactivated influenza vaccine. As DNA, the CDR3 is TGCAGCGTTGCGGGGACTAGCGGGGGGATCTACGAGCAGTACTTC. Amino acid sequence: CSVAGTSGGIYEQYF.